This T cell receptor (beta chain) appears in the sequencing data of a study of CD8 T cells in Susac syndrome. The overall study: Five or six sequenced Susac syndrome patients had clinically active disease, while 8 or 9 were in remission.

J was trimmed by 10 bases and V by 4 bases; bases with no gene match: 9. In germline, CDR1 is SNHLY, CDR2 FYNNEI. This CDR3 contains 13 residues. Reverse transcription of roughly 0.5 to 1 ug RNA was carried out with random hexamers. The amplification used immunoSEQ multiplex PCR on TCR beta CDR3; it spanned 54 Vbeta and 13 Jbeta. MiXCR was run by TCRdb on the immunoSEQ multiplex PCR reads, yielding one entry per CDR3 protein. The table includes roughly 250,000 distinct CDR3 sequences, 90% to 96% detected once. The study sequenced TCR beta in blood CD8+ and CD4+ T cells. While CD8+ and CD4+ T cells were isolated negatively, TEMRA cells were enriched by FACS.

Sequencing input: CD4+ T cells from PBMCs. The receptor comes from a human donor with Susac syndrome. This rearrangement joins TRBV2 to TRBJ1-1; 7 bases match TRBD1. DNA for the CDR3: TGTGCCAGCAGTGCTAACCGACAGGGAATAGCTTTCTTT. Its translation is CASSANRQGIAFF. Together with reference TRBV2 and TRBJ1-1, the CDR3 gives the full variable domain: EPEVTQTPSHQVTQMGQEVILRCVPISNHLYFYWYRQILGQKVEFLVSFYNNEISEKSEIFDDQFSVERPDGSNFTLKIRSTKLEDSAMYFCASSANRQGIAFFGQGTRLTVV.